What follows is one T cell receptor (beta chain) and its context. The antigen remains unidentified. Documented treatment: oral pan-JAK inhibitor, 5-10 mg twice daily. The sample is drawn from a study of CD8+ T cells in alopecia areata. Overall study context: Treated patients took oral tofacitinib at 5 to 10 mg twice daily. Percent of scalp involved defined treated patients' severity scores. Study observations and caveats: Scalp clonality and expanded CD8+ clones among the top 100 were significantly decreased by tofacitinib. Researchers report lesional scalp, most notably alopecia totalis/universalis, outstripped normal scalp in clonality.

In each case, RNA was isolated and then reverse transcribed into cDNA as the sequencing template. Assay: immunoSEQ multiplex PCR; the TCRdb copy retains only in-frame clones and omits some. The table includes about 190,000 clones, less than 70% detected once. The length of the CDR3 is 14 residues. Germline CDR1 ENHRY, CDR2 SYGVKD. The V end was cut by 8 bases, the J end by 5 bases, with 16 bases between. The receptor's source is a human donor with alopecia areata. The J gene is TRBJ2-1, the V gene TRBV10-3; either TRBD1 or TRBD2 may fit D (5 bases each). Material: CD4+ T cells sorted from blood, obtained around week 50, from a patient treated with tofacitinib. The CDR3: CAIGMGPTNNEQFF. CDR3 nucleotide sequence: TGTGCCATCGGAATGGGACCGACGAACAATGAGCAGTTCTTC.